One sample yielded the 28 T cell receptor beta chains listed below, sequenced in a study of OX40 agonist ivuxolimab in advanced cancers. Produced via immunoSEQ multiplex PCR; TCRdb's table is partial and in-frame only. The repertoire includes roughly 90,000 clones, approximately 88% of them detected once, and over 1.2% sits in the top ten. The sample was CD4+ or CD8+ T cells sorted from blood, taken in a trial of the OX40 agonist ivuxolimab. These receptor sequences come from an adult with an advanced solid tumor such as melanoma, head and neck, liver or kidney cancer.

The CDR3 DNA reads TGTGCCAGTAGTGACCGGGACAGTAGCACAGATACGCAGTATTTT. Its protein product is CASSDRDSSTDTQYF. The V and J genes are TRBV19 and TRBJ2-3, with TRBD1 matching 7 bases. Trimming took 5 bases from V and 0 from J; bases not matched to a gene: 5. CDR1 and CDR2 (germline): LNHDA, SQIVND (reference sequence). The CDR3 is 15 residues long.

The rearrangement links TRBV5-6 to TRBJ2-7, with 8 nucleotides matching TRBD1. The V segment lost 1 base and the J segment 7 bases; nucleotides outside the gene matches: 13. The V gene's germline CDR1 is SGHDT and CDR2 YYEEEE. The CDR3 totals 16 residues. The CDR3 bases are TGTGCCAGCAGCTTGTACGGGACAGGTCCTTCTAGGGAGCAGTACTTC. Translating it yields CASSLYGTGPSREQYF.

This chain uses TRBV11-3 with TRBJ2-2; D gene unclear. Deletions cut 2 bases from V and 1 base from J, with 5 bases between. Germline V CDR1 and CDR2: SGHNT, YENEEA. The CDR3 has 14 residues. CDR3 loop: CASSLMGNTGELFF. In DNA form, the CDR3 reads TGTGCCAGCAGCTTAATGGGGAACACCGGGGAGCTGTTTTTT. The variable domain in full, completed from reference TRBV11-3 and TRBJ2-2, reads EAGVVQSPRYKIIEKKQPVAFWCNPISGHNTLYWYLQNLGQGPELLIRYENEEAVDDSQLPKDRFSAERLKGVDSTLKIQPAELGDSAVYLCASSLMGNTGELFFGEGSRLTVL.

The chain employs TRBV18 and TRBJ1-6; D remains ambiguous. The germline V and J ends were trimmed by 1 base and 4 bases, with 8 bases remaining between them. Germline assignment: CDR1 KGHSH and CDR2 LQKENI. CDR3 length: 15 amino acids. The CDR3 reads CASSPLSGYNSPLHF. DNA of the CDR3: TGTGCCAGCTCACCACTCTCTGGGTATAATTCACCCCTCCACTTT.

The J gene is TRBJ2-3, the V gene TRBV30; D is uncertain. This CDR3 is 14 amino acids long. Germline CDR1 reads GTSNPN; CDR2 reads SVGIG (reference sequence). Trimming left V 4 bases short and J 3 bases short, with 14 bases between. For the CDR3, the DNA is TGTGCCTGGACCCGGCCTCGGGTAACAGATACGCAGTATTTT. It yields the protein CAWTRPRVTDTQYF.

The chain couples TRBV11-2 to TRBJ2-7, with TRBD2 as a possible D gene (6 bases). CDR3 size: 15 residues. Trimming took off 1 base at V and 4 bases at J, with 14 bases between the two ends. The germline V gene has CDR1 SGHAT and CDR2 FQNNGV. In DNA form, the CDR3 reads TGTGCCAGCAGCTTAGTGGCGGGACGGGATTACGAGCAGTACTTC. Protein sequence: CASSLVAGRDYEQYF.

In this sample, this clone turned up once. The chain recombines TRBV28 with TRBJ2-5, with D possibly TRBD2 on 6 matching bases. The V gene lost 6 bases and the J gene lost 4 bases, with 30 bases spanning the gap. Germline V gene sequence: CDR1 MDHEN, CDR2 SYDVKM. CDR3 length equals 19 residues. CDR3 DNA: TGTGCCAGCAGACGAGACCCCAGGCCCGGGGGAAATCGGGCAGAGACCCAGTACTTC. Amino acid sequence: CASRRDPRPGGNRAETQYF.

V gene TRBV11-2 combines with J gene TRBJ1-1, with D unclear. Germline loops: CDR1 SGHAT, CDR2 FQNNGV. The CDR3 spans 12 residues. Trimming shortened V by 2 bases and J by 3 bases, and 4 bases separated the two germline ends. The CDR3 region has the DNA TGTGCCAGCAGCTTACAGTACACTGAAGCTTTCTTT. This gives the protein CASSLQYTEAFF.

The chain recombines TRBV2 with TRBJ1-4; D is undetermined. Germline loops: CDR1 SNHLY, CDR2 FYNNEI. This CDR3 region has 13 residues. V lost 8 bases to trimming and J lost 5 bases, with 12 bases between them. In DNA form, the CDR3 reads TGTGCCAGCGGCCGGGCCCCAAATGAAAAACTGTTTTTT. This gives the protein CASGRAPNEKLFF.

The CDR3 nucleotides read TGTGCCAGCAGCTCGTTGACCAGGGGCCACGAGCAGTACTTC. This sequence encodes CASSSLTRGHEQYF. The chain employs TRBV13 and TRBJ2-7, with D possibly matching TRBD1 (6 bases). The V gene lost 4 bases and the J gene lost 5 bases, with 15 bases spanning the gap. The CDR3 has 14 amino acids. From germline, CDR1 is PRHDT and CDR2 FYEKMQ (reference sequence).

The V call is TRBV5-1, the J call TRBJ1-1; the match to TRBD1 covers 10 bases. Trimming took 0 bases from V and 5 from J; bases not matched to a gene: 4. Germline CDR1 reads SGHRS; CDR2 reads YFSETQ. The CDR3 consists of 15 residues. CDR3 DNA sequence: TGCGCCAGCAGCTTGGGACAGGGGGCAAGTACTGAAGCTTTCTTT. Its protein is CASSLGQGASTEAFF.

In DNA form, the CDR3 reads TGCGCCAGCAGCTTGGGTGAAAAACTGTTTTTT. It yields the protein CASSLGEKLFF. This chain joins TRBV5-1 and TRBJ1-4; D remains unclear. In germline, CDR1 is SGHRS, CDR2 YFSETQ. With 0 bases removed from V and 7 bases from J, the gap between germline ends came to 1 base. This CDR3 region has 11 residues.

J is TRBJ1-6 and V is TRBV14, with 8 bases lining up with TRBD1. This CDR3 region has 14 residues. Germline CDR1 SGHDN, CDR2 FVKESK. Losses at the gene ends were 1 base for V and 9 bases for J; bases not matched to a gene: 2. In DNA, the CDR3 is TGTGCCAGCAGCCAAGGGACAGGGCTTTCACCCCTCCACTTT. It specifies CASSQGTGLSPLHF.

This clone has a handful of counts. The chain links TRBV10-3 to TRBJ1-6; tentatively, D is TRBD1 (5 bases). CDR3 length: 14 residues. The V gene's germline CDR1 is ENHRY and CDR2 SYGVKD. V was pared by 3 bases and J by 7 bases, with 10 bases between. CDR3 residues: CAISEGVQNSPLHF. The CDR3 DNA reads as TGTGCCATCAGTGAAGGGGTTCAGAATTCACCCCTCCACTTT.

The genes are TRBV9 and TRBJ1-3; the D is unclear. The CDR3 contains 13 residues. Per the germline V gene, CDR1 is SGDLS and CDR2 is YYNGEE. The germline V and J ends were trimmed by 2 bases and 2 bases, with 5 bases remaining between them. This chain's CDR3 is CASSVDTGNTIYF. The DNA of the CDR3 is TGTGCCAGCAGCGTTGACACTGGAAACACCATATATTTT.

The genes are TRBV30 and TRBJ2-1; 7 bases agree with TRBD2. V was pared by 2 bases and J by 8 bases, with 12 bases of the junction left unmatched. This CDR3 contains 15 residues. Germline V CDR1 and CDR2: GTSNPN, SVGIG (reference sequence). DNA for the CDR3: TGTGCCTGGAGTAAGGAGACTAGCCTTGGAGATGAGCAGTTCTTC. This codes for CAWSKETSLGDEQFF.

This clone has only one observation. The gene calls are TRBV30 and TRBJ1-2; D not certain. Germline CDR1 reads GTSNPN; CDR2 reads SVGIG (reference sequence). The CDR3 is made up of 13 amino acids. Deletions cut 0 bases from V and 4 bases from J, with 9 bases between. The CDR3 DNA reads TGTGCCTGGAGTGTAAGCCCGGTCTATGGCTACACCTTC. Translating it yields CAWSVSPVYGYTF.

DNA of the CDR3: TGTGCTGCAGGGGTGGCGAACACCGGGGAGCTGTTTTTT. Amino acid sequence: CAAGVANTGELFF. The gene calls are TRBV2 and TRBJ2-2, with D perhaps TRBD1 (6 bases). The CDR3 sequence is 13 residues long. Germline V gene data show CDR1 as SNHLY and CDR2 as FYNNEI.

The genes are TRBV29-1 and TRBJ2-5; 11 nucleotides match TRBD2. CDR3 length: 14 residues. In germline, CDR1 is SQVTM, CDR2 ANQGSEA. J lost 5 bases, V lost 6 bases, and 8 bases had no gene match. In DNA, the CDR3 is TGCAGCGTGGATACTAGCGGGGGAGGGGAGACCCAGTACTTC. Its protein is CSVDTSGGGETQYF. Full variable domain (missing parts from reference TRBV29-1 and TRBJ2-5): SAVISQKPSRDICQRGTSLTIQCQVDSQVTMMFWYRQQPGQSLTLIATANQGSEATYESGFVIDKFPISRPNLTFSTLTVSNMSPEDSSIYLCSVDTSGGGETQYFGPGTRLLVL.

The chain joins TRBV11-2 to TRBJ2-4, with no clear D. Trimming shortened V by 0 bases and J by 8 bases, and 8 bases separated the two germline ends. This CDR3 contains 13 residues. Germline V gene sequence: CDR1 SGHAT, CDR2 FQNNGV. The CDR3 spells CASSLDTPYIQYF. The CDR3 nucleotides are TGTGCCAGCAGCTTAGATACCCCTTACATTCAGTACTTC.

This rearrangement joins TRBV30 to TRBJ2-2; D not certain. Per germline, CDR1 GTSNPN and CDR2 SVGIG (reference sequence). V dropped 6 bases and J dropped 4 bases, with 18 bases sitting between them. The CDR3 runs 15 residues. As DNA, the CDR3 is TGTGCCTGCCGGGCGTGGGCGCCGGTCACCGGGGAGCTGTTTTTT. Its protein product is CACRAWAPVTGELFF.

The chain uses TRBV30 and TRBJ2-5; D is perhaps TRBD2 (5 bases). The CDR3 extends over 12 amino acids. CDR1 is GTSNPN and CDR2 is SVGIG in the germline V gene (reference sequence). The germline V and J ends were trimmed by 2 bases and 4 bases, with 8 bases remaining between them. The DNA of the CDR3 is TGTGCCTGGAGTAGGAGGCGAGAGACCCAGTACTTC. This encodes CAWSRRRETQYF.

This clone was counted only a few times. This chain uses TRBV19 with TRBJ2-7; D remains ambiguous. The CDR3 has 14 amino acids. The germline gives CDR1 LNHDA, CDR2 SQIVND (reference sequence). V lost 5 bases, J lost 0 bases, and 11 bases lay in between. CDR3 nucleotide sequence: TGTGCCAGTAGTCAGACCGTAAGCTCCTACGAGCAGTACTTC. Translation: CASSQTVSSYEQYF. Looking up the rest from reference TRBV19 and TRBJ2-7 gives the full variable domain: DGGITQSPKYLFRKEGQNVTLSCEQNLNHDAMYWYRQDPGQGLRLIYYSQIVNDFQKGDIAEGYSVSREKKESFPLTVTSAQKNPTAFYLCASSQTVSSYEQYFGPGTRLTVT.

This chain joins TRBV28 and TRBJ1-5, with D possibly matching TRBD1 (5 bases). This CDR3 spans 14 amino acids. CDR1 is MDHEN, CDR2 SYDVKM, per germline. V lost 1 base, J lost 6 bases, and 10 bases lay in between. CDR3 residues: CASSLYGAGQPQHF. The CDR3 nucleotides are TGTGCCAGCAGTTTATATGGGGCGGGTCAGCCCCAGCATTTT.

The rearrangement uses TRBV11-2 and TRBJ1-2, with TRBD1 identical over 9 bases. J was trimmed by 4 bases and V by 3 bases; bases with no gene match: 3. CDR1 and CDR2 (germline): SGHAT, FQNNGV. The CDR3 has 14 amino acids. In DNA, the CDR3 is TGTGCCAGCAGCTTCCCGGGACAGGGCTATGGCTACACCTTC. It is translated as CASSFPGQGYGYTF.

The V gene is TRBV7-3, the J gene TRBJ2-2; 10 positions match TRBD2. V lost 0 bases to trimming and J lost 0 bases; unmatched junction nucleotides: 10. The CDR3 runs to 20 residues. CDR1 and CDR2 from the germline V gene are SGHTA and FQGTGA. The CDR3 sequence: CASSLTPGLADETNTGELFF. Here the CDR3 DNA reads TGTGCCAGCAGCTTAACCCCCGGACTAGCGGATGAAACGAACACCGGGGAGCTGTTTTTT.

The chain links TRBV4-1 to TRBJ1-2; D unresolved. The V gene's germline CDR1 is MGHRA and CDR2 YSYEKL. The CDR3 totals 17 residues. V was cut by 0 bases and J by 4 bases, with 18 bases left in between. The CDR3 DNA sequence: TGCGCCAGCAGCCAAGACAGGCCAATCGGCTCGGGCTATGGCTACACCTTC. Translated: CASSQDRPIGSGYGYTF.

The sample holds one count of this clone. The chain recombines TRBV11-2 with TRBJ2-2; perhaps TRBD1 as D (6 bases). Germline CDR1 reads SGHAT; CDR2 reads FQNNGV. The CDR3 consists of 14 residues. The germline V and J ends were trimmed by 2 bases and 8 bases, with 12 bases remaining between them. Here the CDR3 DNA reads TGTGCCAGCAGCTTATCAACAGGGTTTGGGGAGCTGTTTTTT. Translating it yields CASSLSTGFGELFF.